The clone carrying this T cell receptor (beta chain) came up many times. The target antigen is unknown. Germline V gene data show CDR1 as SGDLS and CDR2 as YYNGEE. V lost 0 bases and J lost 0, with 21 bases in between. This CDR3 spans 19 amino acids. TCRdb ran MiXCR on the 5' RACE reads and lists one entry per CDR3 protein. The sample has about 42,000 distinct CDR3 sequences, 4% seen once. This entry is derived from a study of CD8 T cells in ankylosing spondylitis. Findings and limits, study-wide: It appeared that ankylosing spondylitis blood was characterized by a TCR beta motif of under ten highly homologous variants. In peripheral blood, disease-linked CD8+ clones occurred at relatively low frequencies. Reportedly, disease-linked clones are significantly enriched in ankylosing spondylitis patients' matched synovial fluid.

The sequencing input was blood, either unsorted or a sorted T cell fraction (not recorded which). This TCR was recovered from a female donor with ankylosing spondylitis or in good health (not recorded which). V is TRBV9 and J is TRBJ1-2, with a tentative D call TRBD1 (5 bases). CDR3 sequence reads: CASSVGTPWGNLANYGYTF. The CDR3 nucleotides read TGTGCCAGCAGCGTAGGAACCCCCTGGGGGAACCTGGCTAACTATGGCTACACCTTC. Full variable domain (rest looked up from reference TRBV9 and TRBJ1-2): DSGVTQTPKHLITATGQRVTLRCSPRSGDLSVYWYQQSLDQGLQFLIQYYNGEERAKGNILERFSAQQFPDLHSELNLSSLELGDSALYFCASSVGTPWGNLANYGYTFGSGTRLTVV.